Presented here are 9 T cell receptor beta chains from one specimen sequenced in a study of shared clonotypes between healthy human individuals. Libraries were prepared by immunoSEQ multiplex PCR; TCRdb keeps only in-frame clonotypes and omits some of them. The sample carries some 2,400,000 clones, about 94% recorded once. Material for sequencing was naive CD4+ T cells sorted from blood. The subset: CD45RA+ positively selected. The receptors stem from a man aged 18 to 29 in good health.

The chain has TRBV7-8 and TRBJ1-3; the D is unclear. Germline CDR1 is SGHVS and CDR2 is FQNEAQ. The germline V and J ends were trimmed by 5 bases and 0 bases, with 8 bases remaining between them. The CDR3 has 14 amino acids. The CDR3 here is CASSESHSGNTIYF. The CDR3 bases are TGTGCCAGCAGCGAGTCCCACTCTGGAAACACCATATATTTT.

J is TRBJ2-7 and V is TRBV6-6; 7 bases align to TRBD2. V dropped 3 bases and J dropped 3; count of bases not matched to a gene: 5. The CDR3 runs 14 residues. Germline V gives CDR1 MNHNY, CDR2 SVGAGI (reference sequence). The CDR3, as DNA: TGTGCCAGCAGTTATGGTCCTAGCGGCTACGAGCAGTACTTC. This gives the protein CASSYGPSGYEQYF.

The CDR3 coding sequence is TGTGCAAGTCGCTTGCCGGGCCCCACAGATACGCAGTATTTT. As protein: CASRLPGPTDTQYF. The chain uses TRBV12-2 and TRBJ2-3. TRBV12-2 counts as a pseudogene. The CDR3 has 14 residues.

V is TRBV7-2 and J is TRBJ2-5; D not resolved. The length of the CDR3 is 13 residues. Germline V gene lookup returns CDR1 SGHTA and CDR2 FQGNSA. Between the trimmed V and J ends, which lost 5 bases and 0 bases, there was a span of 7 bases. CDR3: CASSPPNQETQYF. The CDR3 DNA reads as TGTGCCAGCAGCCCCCCGAACCAAGAGACCCAGTACTTC. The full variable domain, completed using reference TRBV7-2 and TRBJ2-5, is GAGVSQSPSNKVTEKGKDVELRCDPISGHTALYWYRQSLGQGLEFLIYFQGNSAPDKSGLPSDRFSAERTGGSVSTLTIQRTQQEDSAVYLCASSPPNQETQYFGPGTRLLVL.

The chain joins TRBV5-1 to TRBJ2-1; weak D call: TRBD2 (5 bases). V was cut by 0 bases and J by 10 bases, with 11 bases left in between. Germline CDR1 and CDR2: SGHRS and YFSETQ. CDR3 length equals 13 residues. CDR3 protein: CASSLGLAEEQFF. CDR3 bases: TGCGCCAGCAGCTTGGGGCTAGCTGAGGAGCAGTTCTTC.

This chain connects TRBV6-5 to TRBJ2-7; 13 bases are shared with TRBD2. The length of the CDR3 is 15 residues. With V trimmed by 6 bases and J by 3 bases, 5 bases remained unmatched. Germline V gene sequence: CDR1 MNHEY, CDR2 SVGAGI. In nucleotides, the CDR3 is TGTGCCAGCAGCCGAGGGACTAGCGGGATCTACGAGCAGTACTTC. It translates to CASSRGTSGIYEQYF.

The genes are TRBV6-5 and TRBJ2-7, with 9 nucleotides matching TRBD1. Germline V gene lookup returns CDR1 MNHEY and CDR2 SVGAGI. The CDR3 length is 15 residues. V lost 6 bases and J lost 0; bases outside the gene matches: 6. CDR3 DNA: TGTGCCAGCAGAACACCGGGACAGGGCTCCTACGAGCAGTACTTC. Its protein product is CASRTPGQGSYEQYF.

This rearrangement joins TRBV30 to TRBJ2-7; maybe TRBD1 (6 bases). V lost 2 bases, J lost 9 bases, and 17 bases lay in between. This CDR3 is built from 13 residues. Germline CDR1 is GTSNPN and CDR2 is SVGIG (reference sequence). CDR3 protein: CAWSTGRGVRQYF. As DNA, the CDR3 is TGTGCCTGGAGTACTGGCAGGGGTGTACGGCAGTACTTC.

CDR3 nucleotides: TGCAGCGTTGAAGTTAGCGGGAACACTGAAGCTTTCTTT. This sequence encodes CSVEVSGNTEAFF. This rearrangement joins TRBV29-1 to TRBJ1-1; D is ambiguous. This CDR3 spans 13 amino acids. V was shortened by 1 base and J by 1 base, with 7 bases between the two germline ends. Germline lookup yields CDR1 SQVTM and CDR2 ANQGSEA.